This T cell receptor beta chain is drawn from a study of CD8+CD57+ T cells in acquired aplastic anemia. Study information: DNA per sorted CD4+ or CD8+ sample ranged roughly 0.18 to 30 ug, averaging around 3.2 ug.

An expansion of CD8+CD57+ cells by flow cytometry had been shown in patients chosen for sequencing. This clonotype was detected only a few times. Profiling that covered TCR beta VDJ and CDR3 relied on genomic DNA as its template. TCRdb re-called the reads with MiXCR, one entry per CDR3 protein. The table lists roughly 500,000 distinct CDR3 sequences, roughly a third of them singletons. The receptor comes from a human donor with aplastic anemia. Sequencing input: sorted CD4+, CD8+, or CD8+CD57+ T cells (not recorded which) from PBMCs.

The CDR3 DNA reads TGCGCCAGCAGCCAAGAAAGAGCAAATCAGCCCCAGCATTTT. Translating gives CASSQERANQPQHF. The gene calls are TRBV4-1 and TRBJ1-5, with unresolved D. Trimming left V 0 bases short and J 4 bases short, with 7 bases between. Germline CDR1 reads MGHRA; CDR2 reads YSYEKL. The CDR3 spans 14 residues.